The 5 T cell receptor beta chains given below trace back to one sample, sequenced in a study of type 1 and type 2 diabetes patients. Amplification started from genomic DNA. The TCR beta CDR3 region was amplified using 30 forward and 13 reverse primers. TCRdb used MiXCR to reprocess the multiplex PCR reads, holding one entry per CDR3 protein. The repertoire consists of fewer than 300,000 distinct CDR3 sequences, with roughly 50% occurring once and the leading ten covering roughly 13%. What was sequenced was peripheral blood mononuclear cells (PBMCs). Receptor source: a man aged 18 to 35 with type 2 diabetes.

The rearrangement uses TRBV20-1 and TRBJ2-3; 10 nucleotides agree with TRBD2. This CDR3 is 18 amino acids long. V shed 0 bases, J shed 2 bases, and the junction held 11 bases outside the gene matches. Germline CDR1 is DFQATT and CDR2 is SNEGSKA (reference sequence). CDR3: CSARESSGGFRFTDTQYF. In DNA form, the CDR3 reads TGCAGTGCTAGAGAGAGTAGCGGGGGGTTCCGTTTCACAGATACGCAGTATTTT.

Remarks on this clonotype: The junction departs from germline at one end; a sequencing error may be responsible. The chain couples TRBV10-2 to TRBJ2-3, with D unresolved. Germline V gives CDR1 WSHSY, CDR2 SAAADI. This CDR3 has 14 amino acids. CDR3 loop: CATSVTASTDTQYF. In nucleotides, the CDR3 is TGTGCCACCAGTGTAACAGCCAGCACAGATACGCAGTATTTT.

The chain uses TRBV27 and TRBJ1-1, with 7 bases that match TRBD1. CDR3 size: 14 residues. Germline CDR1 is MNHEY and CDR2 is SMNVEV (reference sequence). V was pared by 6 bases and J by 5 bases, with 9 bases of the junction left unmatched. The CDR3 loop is CASRAQGVATEAFF. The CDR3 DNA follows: TGTGCCAGCAGGGCTCAGGGGGTAGCGACTGAAGCTTTCTTT.

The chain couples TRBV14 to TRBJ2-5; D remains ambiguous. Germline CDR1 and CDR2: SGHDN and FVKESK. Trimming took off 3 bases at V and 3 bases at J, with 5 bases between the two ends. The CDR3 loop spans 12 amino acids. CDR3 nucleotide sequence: TGTGCCAGCAGCCACACTAAAGAGACCCAGTACTTC. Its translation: CASSHTKETQYF.

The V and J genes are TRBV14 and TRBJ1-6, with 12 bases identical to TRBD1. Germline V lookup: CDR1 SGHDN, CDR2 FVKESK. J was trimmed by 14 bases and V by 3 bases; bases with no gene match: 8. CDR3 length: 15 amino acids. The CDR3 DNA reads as TGTGCCAGCAGCCAGCCGGGACAGGGGGCTGAAGCCCTCCACTTT. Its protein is CASSQPGQGAEALHF.